A single sample gave rise to the 25 T cell receptor beta chains below, sequenced in a study. TCRdb passed the 5' RACE reads through MiXCR, listing each CDR3 protein once. Among tens of thousands of distinct CDR3 sequences, 17% were seen once, and the ten largest hold approximately 2.5%. Sequenced: naive CD4+ T cells sorted from blood. Subset of the sample: naive CD4+ T cells, CD4+CD45RA+CD25-. These receptors were taken from a female donor with breast cancer.

This clonotype was detected once. Possible read error: a much larger clone is one base away. No conserved phenylalanine or tryptophan is present at the end of the CDR3, so a read error is the likely explanation. The chain couples TRBV10-3 to TRBJ1-1; no reliable D call. The CDR3 length is 13 residues. The germline gives CDR1 ENHRY, CDR2 SYGVKD. Trimming removed 10 bases from V and 4 bases from J, with 16 bases in between. The CDR3 sequence is CATGRAGVTEAFC. Here the CDR3 DNA reads TGTGCCACAGGACGGGCGGGAGTCACTGAAGCTTTCTGT.

The chain recombines TRBV11-2 with TRBJ2-2, with 12 bases identical to TRBD2. V was pared by 4 bases and J by 1 base, with 13 bases of the junction left unmatched. The CDR3 has 20 amino acids. CDR1 and CDR2 (germline): SGHAT, FQNNGV. This chain's CDR3 is CASSSDLYLAGGQNTGELFF. CDR3 coding DNA: TGTGCCAGCAGCTCGGACCTATACCTAGCGGGAGGGCAGAACACCGGGGAGCTGTTTTTT.

This clonotype showed up just a few times. The chain employs TRBV28 and TRBJ2-7; 16 positions agree with TRBD2. The CDR3 totals 17 residues. Germline-derived CDR1 and CDR2 are MDHEN and SYDVKM. V trimming: 6 bases; J trimming: 7 bases; junction bases outside the gene matches: 12. CDR3 DNA: TGTGCCAGCAGACCCTCCGGGACTAGCGGGAGGGCGGAGGAGCAGTACTTC. This translates into CASRPSGTSGRAEEQYF.

This clonotype has ten or more counts. The V gene is TRBV28, the J gene TRBJ1-3; 9 positions agree with TRBD1. The length of the CDR3 is 15 residues. With V trimmed by 7 bases and J by 4 bases, 8 bases remained unmatched. Per germline, CDR1 MDHEN and CDR2 SYDVKM. The CDR3 sequence: CASTSQGAMGNTIYF. The CDR3 DNA follows: TGTGCCAGCACCTCACAGGGGGCGATGGGAAACACCATATATTTT.

Only a few counts were recorded for this clonotype. The chain combines TRBV7-9 with TRBJ2-3, with unresolved D. V shed 3 bases and J shed 5 bases, with 15 bases lying between them. Germline loops: CDR1 SEHNR, CDR2 FQNEAQ (reference sequence). This CDR3 spans 15 amino acids. This CDR3 reads CASSFYRSAVDTQYF. CDR3 sequence (DNA): TGTGCCAGCAGCTTTTATCGGTCGGCGGTAGATACGCAGTATTTT.

The chain has TRBV20-1 and TRBJ2-4; D may be TRBD1 (6 bases). Germline V gene sequence: CDR1 DFQATT, CDR2 SNEGSKA (reference sequence). This CDR3 has 14 residues. V gave up 0 bases and J gave up 7 bases, with 13 bases separating them. The chain's CDR3 is CSARDPGVGNIQYF. CDR3 DNA: TGCAGTGCTAGAGATCCAGGGGTGGGGAACATTCAGTACTTC.

This chain links TRBV7-9 with TRBJ2-1; 10 positions match TRBD2. V gave up 2 bases and J gave up 4 bases; unmatched junction bases: 2. The CDR3 extends over 15 amino acids. Per the germline V gene, CDR1 is SEHNR and CDR2 is FQNEAQ (reference sequence). The CDR3 reads CASSLILAGYNEQFF. The CDR3 DNA reads as TGTGCCAGCAGCTTAATACTAGCGGGGTACAATGAGCAGTTCTTC. Full variable domain (rest looked up from reference TRBV7-9 and TRBJ2-1): DTGVSQNPRHKITKRGQNVTFRCDPISEHNRLYWYRQTLGQGPEFLTYFQNEAQLEKSRLLSDRFSAERPKGSFSTLEIQRTEQGDSAMYLCASSLILAGYNEQFFGPGTRLTVL.

This clonotype has ten or more counts. V gene TRBV6-5 combines with J gene TRBJ2-3, with D possibly TRBD1 on 5 matching bases. The germline CDR1 and CDR2 sequences are MNHEY and SVGAGI. V was trimmed by 0 bases and J by 2 bases, leaving 6 bases between them. CDR3 length: 14 residues. The DNA for the CDR3 is TGTGCCAGCAGTTACTCGACAGTCACAGATACGCAGTATTTT. It encodes CASSYSTVTDTQYF.

The chain combines TRBV15 with TRBJ2-5; no firm D call. Germline V lookup: CDR1 LNHNV, CDR2 YYDKDF (reference sequence). The CDR3 runs to 16 residues. Trimming left V 1 base short and J 2 bases short, with 14 bases between. Written as DNA, the CDR3 is TGTGCCACCAGCAGAGGAAGGTCTGCCGCGCAAGAGACCCAGTACTTC. Amino acid sequence: CATSRGRSAAQETQYF.

The V gene is TRBV20-1, the J gene TRBJ2-3; D not resolved. The CDR3 contains 14 residues. Deletions cut 2 bases from V and 1 base from J, with 10 bases between. Germline-derived CDR1 and CDR2 are DFQATT and SNEGSKA (reference sequence). In DNA, the CDR3 is TGCAGTGCTAGACCGATCACCCGCACAGATACGCAGTATTTT. Translated, it gives CSARPITRTDTQYF.

Concerning this clonotype itself: Compared with germline, one end of the junction differs, possibly owing to a read error. CDR3 protein: CSVATGDPGGYIF. The CDR3 bases are TGCAGCGTCGCGACGGGAGATCCCGGAGGCTACATCTTC. The J gene is TRBJ1-2, the V gene TRBV29-1; the D is unclear. Germline V gene lookup returns CDR1 SQVTM and CDR2 ANQGSEA. The CDR3 is made up of 13 amino acids.

This clonotype has a count of ten or more. The chain is built from TRBV7-6 and TRBJ2-2; D unresolved. The V end was cut by 2 bases, the J end by 1 base, with 5 bases between. CDR1 SGHVS and CDR2 FNYEAQ come from the germline V gene. This CDR3 has 14 amino acids. The CDR3 nucleotides read TGTGCCAGCAGCTTATCTGAGAACACCGGGGAGCTGTTTTTT. Encoded protein: CASSLSENTGELFF. Full variable domain (outside the CDR3, taken from reference TRBV7-6 and TRBJ2-2): GAGVSQSPRYKVTKRGQDVALRCDPISGHVSLYWYRQALGQGPEFLTYFNYEAQQDKSGLPNDRFSAERPEGSISTLTIQRTEQRDSAMYRCASSLSENTGELFFGEGSRLTVL.

This clonotype was seen many times. The chain links TRBV20-1 to TRBJ2-3; D remains unclear. This CDR3 has 14 residues. Germline V gene lookup returns CDR1 DFQATT and CDR2 SNEGSKA (reference sequence). Trimming left V 5 bases short and J 1 base short, with 13 bases between. Written as DNA, the CDR3 is TGCAGTGCTCCGCATATTCTAGGCACAGATACGCAGTATTTT. This sequence encodes CSAPHILGTDTQYF.

This clonotype was counted only a few times. This chain joins TRBV12-3 or TRBV12-4 and TRBJ1-2; D is undetermined. Trimming cost V 5 bases and J 9 bases, with 16 bases left between them. This CDR3 region has 13 residues. CDR3 sequence reads: CASSDQRVVRYTF. The CDR3 DNA reads as TGTGCCAGCAGTGATCAACGAGTCGTCCGCTACACCTTC.

This clonotype has a handful of counts. Germline and junction disagree at one end, which may indicate a read error. The J gene is TRBJ2-5, the V gene TRBV7-7; perhaps TRBD1 as D (6 bases). Germline assignment: CDR1 SSHAT and CDR2 FNYEAQ (reference sequence). The CDR3 spans 13 residues. The CDR3 sequence: CASSSTGLETQYF. CDR3 sequence (DNA): TGTGCTAGCAGCTCTACAGGGCTAGAGACCCAGTACTTC. Full variable domain (outside the CDR3, taken from reference TRBV7-7 and TRBJ2-5): GAGVSQSPRYKVTKRGQDVTLRCDPISSHATLYWYQQALGQGPEFLTYFNYEAQPDKSGLPSDRFSAERPEGSISTLTIQRTEQRDSAMYRCASSSTGLETQYFGPGTRLLVL.

The V call is TRBV10-3, the J call TRBJ2-1; the match to TRBD2 covers 13 bases. Trimming cost V 7 bases and J 4 bases; bases outside gene matches: 7. CDR3 length: 16 amino acids. CDR1 ENHRY and CDR2 SYGVKD come from the germline V gene. The CDR3 bases are TGTGCCATCAAGTCGACTAGCGGGGGGACTTACAATGAGCAGTTCTTC. As protein: CAIKSTSGGTYNEQFF.

The chain links TRBV5-5 to TRBJ2-1; 7 bases align to TRBD1. J was trimmed by 3 bases and V by 2 bases; bases with no gene match: 5. Germline V gene sequence: CDR1 SGHKS, CDR2 YYEKEE (reference sequence). This CDR3 has 15 residues. The CDR3 nucleotides are TGTGCCAGCAGCTTAGGGACAGAGATCTACAATGAGCAGTTCTTC. It encodes CASSLGTEIYNEQFF.

The gene calls are TRBV5-1 and TRBJ2-7; possible D gene TRBD2, 6 bases. V gave up 2 bases and J gave up 3 bases, with 12 bases separating them. Per the germline V gene, CDR1 is SGHRS and CDR2 is YFSETQ. This CDR3 region has 14 residues. The CDR3 region has the DNA TGCGCCAGCAGCTTCCGGGACTCGGACTACGAGCAGTACTTC. Translated, it gives CASSFRDSDYEQYF.

This chain uses TRBV20-1 with TRBJ2-2; 8 bases agree with TRBD2. V was pared by 1 base and J by 5 bases, with 3 bases of the junction left unmatched. Germline loops: CDR1 DFQATT, CDR2 SNEGSKA (reference sequence). This CDR3 comprises 14 residues. The CDR3, as DNA: TGCAGTGCTAGAGGGGGACTAGGAACCGGGGAGCTGTTTTTT. Translating it yields CSARGGLGTGELFF.

This clonotype was counted a few times. No conserved phenylalanine or tryptophan ends this CDR3, so it is likely a read error. The V and J genes are TRBV5-6 and TRBJ2-3; 7 nucleotides line up with TRBD1. V lost 4 bases, J lost 7 bases, and 12 bases stayed unmatched. Germline CDR1 reads SGHDT; CDR2 reads YYEEEE. The CDR3 sequence is 15 residues long. CDR3: CASSRPGQYANTQYL. The CDR3 DNA follows: TGTGCCAGCAGCAGGCCGGGACAGTACGCAAATACGCAGTATCTT.

V gene TRBV28 combines with J gene TRBJ1-2, with 8 bases identical to TRBD1. With 5 bases clipped from V and 4 bases from J, the junction kept 9 bases outside the gene matches. CDR1 is MDHEN, CDR2 SYDVKM, per germline. This CDR3 contains 15 residues. CDR3 sequence reads: CASSIFAGGGYGYTF. The CDR3 DNA follows: TGTGCCAGCAGTATCTTCGCAGGGGGCGGCTATGGCTACACCTTC.

CDR3 protein: CASRAKGPRGETQYF. CDR3 sequence (DNA): TGTGCCAGCCGGGCCAAAGGTCCACGTGGGGAGACCCAGTACTTC. This chain links TRBV6-9 with TRBJ2-5; D remains ambiguous. The CDR3 length is 15 residues. V lost 8 bases, J lost 5 bases, and 21 bases lay in between. Germline V gives CDR1 MNHGY, CDR2 SVAAGI.

To note about this clonotype: A much larger clone differs from this one at a single base, so this may be a read error. This chain links TRBV4-2 with TRBJ2-3, with D perhaps assigned TRBD1 or TRBD2 (5 bases each). The ends were cut back, 0 bases at V and 3 bases at J, with 10 bases in the middle. Germline assignment: CDR1 LGHNA and CDR2 YNFKEQ. The CDR3 runs to 15 residues. The CDR3 is CASSQEEGYTDTQYF. The CDR3 DNA reads as TGTGCCAGCAGCCAAGAAGAGGGGTATACAGATACGCAGTATTTT.

The chain is built from TRBV11-3 and TRBJ2-2; 7 bases align to TRBD1. Germline CDR1 reads SGHNT; CDR2 reads YENEEA. The V gene end was trimmed by 0 bases and the J gene end by 7 bases; junction bases not matched to a gene: 5. This CDR3 comprises 15 residues. The CDR3 DNA follows: TGTGCCAGCAGCTTAGAAAGGGGGCTTGGCGGGGAGCTGTTTTTT. Translated, it gives CASSLERGLGGELFF.

This clonotype was recorded a few times. This sequence joins TRBV5-1 and TRBJ2-3; a possible D gene is TRBD1 (5 bases). The V and J ends lost 4 bases and 5 bases respectively, with 11 bases between them. The V gene's germline CDR1 is SGHRS and CDR2 YFSETQ. This CDR3 spans 13 amino acids. The CDR3 DNA is TGCGCCAGCAGCGCAGCAGGGCAAGATACGCAGTATTTT. Protein sequence: CASSAAGQDTQYF. Full variable domain (rest looked up from reference TRBV5-1 and TRBJ2-3): KAGVTQTPRYLIKTRGQQVTLSCSPISGHRSVSWYQQTPGQGLQFLFEYFSETQRNKGNFPGRFSGRQFSNSRSEMNVSTLELGDSALYLCASSAAGQDTQYFGPGTRLTVL.